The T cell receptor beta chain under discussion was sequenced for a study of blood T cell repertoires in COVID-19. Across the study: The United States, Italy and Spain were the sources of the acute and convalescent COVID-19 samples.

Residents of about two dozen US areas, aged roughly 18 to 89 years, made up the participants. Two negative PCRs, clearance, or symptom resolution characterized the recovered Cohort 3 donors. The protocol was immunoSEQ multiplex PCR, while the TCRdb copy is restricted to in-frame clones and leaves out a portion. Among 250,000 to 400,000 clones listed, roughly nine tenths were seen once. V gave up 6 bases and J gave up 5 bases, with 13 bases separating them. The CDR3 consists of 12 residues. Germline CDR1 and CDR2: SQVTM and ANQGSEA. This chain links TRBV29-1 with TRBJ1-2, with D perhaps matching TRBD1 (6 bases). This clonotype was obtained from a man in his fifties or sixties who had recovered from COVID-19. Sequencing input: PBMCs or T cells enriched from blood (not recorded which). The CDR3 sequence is CSVADSLYGYTF. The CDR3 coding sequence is TGCAGCGTCGCGGACAGTCTTTATGGCTACACCTTC. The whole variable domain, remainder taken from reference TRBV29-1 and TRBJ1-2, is SAVISQKPSRDICQRGTSLTIQCQVDSQVTMMFWYRQQPGQSLTLIATANQGSEATYESGFVIDKFPISRPNLTFSTLTVSNMSPEDSSIYLCSVADSLYGYTFGSGTRLTVV.